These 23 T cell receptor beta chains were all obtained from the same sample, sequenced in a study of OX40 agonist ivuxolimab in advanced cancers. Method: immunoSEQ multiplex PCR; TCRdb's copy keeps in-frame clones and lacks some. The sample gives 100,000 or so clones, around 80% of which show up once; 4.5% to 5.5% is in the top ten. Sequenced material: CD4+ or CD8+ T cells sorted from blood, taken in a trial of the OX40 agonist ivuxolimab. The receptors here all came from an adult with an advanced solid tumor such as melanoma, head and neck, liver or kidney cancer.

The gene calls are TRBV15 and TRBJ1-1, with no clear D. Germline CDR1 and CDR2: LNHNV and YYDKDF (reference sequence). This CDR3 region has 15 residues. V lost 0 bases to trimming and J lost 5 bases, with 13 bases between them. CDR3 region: CATSREAGWVTEAFF. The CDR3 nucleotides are TGTGCCACCAGCAGAGAGGCAGGTTGGGTGACTGAAGCTTTCTTT.

The CDR3 is CASSLLNTYNSPLHF. CDR3 nucleotides: TGTGCCAGCAGCCTACTTAACACTTATAATTCACCCCTCCACTTT. J is TRBJ1-6 and V is TRBV14; D unclear. V was clipped by 4 bases and J by 4 bases, with 11 bases between them. This CDR3 contains 15 residues. Looked up from germline, CDR1 is SGHDN and CDR2 is FVKESK.

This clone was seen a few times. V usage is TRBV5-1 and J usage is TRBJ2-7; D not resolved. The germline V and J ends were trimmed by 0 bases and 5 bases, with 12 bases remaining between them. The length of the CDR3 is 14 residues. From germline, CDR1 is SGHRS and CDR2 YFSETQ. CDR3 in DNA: TGCGCCAGCAGCTTGGGGGTCGTTGGAAACGAGCAGTACTTC. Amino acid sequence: CASSLGVVGNEQYF. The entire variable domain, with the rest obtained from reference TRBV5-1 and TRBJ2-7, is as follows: KAGVTQTPRYLIKTRGQQVTLSCSPISGHRSVSWYQQTPGQGLQFLFEYFSETQRNKGNFPGRFSGRQFSNSRSEMNVSTLELGDSALYLCASSLGVVGNEQYFGPGTRLTVT.

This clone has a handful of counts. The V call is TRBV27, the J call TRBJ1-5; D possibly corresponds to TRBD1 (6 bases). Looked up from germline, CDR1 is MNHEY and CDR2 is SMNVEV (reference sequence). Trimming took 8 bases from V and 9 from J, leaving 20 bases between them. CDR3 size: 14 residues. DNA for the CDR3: TGTGCCAGCTCCTGGACAGACTCAAAGGGGCCCCAGCATTTT. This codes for CASSWTDSKGPQHF.

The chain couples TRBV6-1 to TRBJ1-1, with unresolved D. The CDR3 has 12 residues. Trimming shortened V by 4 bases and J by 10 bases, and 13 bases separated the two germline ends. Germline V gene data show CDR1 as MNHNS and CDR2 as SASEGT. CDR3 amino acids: CASSVSGGGAFF. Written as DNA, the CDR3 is TGTGCCAGCAGTGTTTCGGGAGGAGGAGCTTTCTTT.

The CDR3 is CASSKGQSYGYTF. In DNA, the CDR3 is TGTGCCAGCAGCAAGGGACAGTCCTATGGCTACACCTTC. The V gene is TRBV6-6, the J gene TRBJ1-2; 7 bases agree with TRBD1. Germline loops: CDR1 MNHNY, CDR2 SVGAGI (reference sequence). V was pared by 6 bases and J by 4 bases, with 5 bases of the junction left unmatched. The CDR3 contains 13 residues.

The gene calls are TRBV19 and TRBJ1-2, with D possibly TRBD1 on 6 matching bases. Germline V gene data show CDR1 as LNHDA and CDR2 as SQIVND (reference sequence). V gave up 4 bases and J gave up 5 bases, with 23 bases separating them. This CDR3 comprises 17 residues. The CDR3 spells CASSTTNTGSTRYGYTF. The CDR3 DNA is TGTGCCAGTAGTACGACAAACACAGGGTCGACTCGATATGGCTACACCTTC.

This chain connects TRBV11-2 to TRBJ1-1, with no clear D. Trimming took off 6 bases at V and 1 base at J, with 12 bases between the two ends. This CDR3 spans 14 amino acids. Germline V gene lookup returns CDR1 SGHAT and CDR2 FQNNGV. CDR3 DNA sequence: TGTGCCAGCAGTCCTACCAGGAGGAACACTGAAGCTTTCTTT. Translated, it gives CASSPTRRNTEAFF. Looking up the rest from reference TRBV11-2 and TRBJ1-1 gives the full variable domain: EAGVAQSPRYKIIEKRQSVAFWCNPISGHATLYWYQQILGQGPKLLIQFQNNGVVDDSQLPKDRFSAERLKGVDSTLKIQPAKLEDSAVYLCASSPTRRNTEAFFGQGTRLTVV.

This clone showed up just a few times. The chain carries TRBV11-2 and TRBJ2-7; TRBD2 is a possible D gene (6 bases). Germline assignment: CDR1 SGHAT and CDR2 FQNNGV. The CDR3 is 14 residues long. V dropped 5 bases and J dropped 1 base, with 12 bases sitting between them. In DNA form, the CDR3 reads TGTGCCAGCAGCCCCTTGCGGGGATCCTACGAGCAGTACTTC. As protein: CASSPLRGSYEQYF.

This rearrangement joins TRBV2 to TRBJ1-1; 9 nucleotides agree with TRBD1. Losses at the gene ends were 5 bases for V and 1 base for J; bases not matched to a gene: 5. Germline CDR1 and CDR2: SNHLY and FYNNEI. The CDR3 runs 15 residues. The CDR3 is CASSISGQGNTEAFF. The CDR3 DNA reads TGTGCCAGCAGTATTTCGGGACAGGGGAACACTGAAGCTTTCTTT.

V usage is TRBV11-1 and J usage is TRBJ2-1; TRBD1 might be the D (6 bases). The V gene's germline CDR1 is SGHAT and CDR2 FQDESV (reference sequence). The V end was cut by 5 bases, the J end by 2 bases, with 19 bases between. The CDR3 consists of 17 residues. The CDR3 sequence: CASSPLRGSRPYNEQFF. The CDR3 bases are TGTGCCAGCAGCCCCCTTAGGGGGAGCCGACCCTACAATGAGCAGTTCTTC.

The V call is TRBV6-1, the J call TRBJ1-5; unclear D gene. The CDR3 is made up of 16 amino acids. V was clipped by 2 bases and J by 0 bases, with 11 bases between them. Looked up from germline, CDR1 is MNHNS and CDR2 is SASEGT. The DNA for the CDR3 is TGTGCCAGCAGTGAATTAAGTGGGATTAGCAATCAGCCCCAGCATTTT. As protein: CASSELSGISNQPQHF.

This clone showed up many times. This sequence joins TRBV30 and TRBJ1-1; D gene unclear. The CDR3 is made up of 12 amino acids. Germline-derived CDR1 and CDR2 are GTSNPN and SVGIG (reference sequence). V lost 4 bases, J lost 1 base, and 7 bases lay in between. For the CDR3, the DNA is TGTGCCTGGACAGCAGAGAACACTGAAGCTTTCTTT. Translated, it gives CAWTAENTEAFF.

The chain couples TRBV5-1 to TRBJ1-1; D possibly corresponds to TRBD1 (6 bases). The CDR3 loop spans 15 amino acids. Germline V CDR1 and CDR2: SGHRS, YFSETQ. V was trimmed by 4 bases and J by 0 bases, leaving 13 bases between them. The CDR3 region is CASSTAGAMNTEAFF. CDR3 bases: TGCGCCAGCAGCACAGCAGGGGCGATGAACACTGAAGCTTTCTTT.

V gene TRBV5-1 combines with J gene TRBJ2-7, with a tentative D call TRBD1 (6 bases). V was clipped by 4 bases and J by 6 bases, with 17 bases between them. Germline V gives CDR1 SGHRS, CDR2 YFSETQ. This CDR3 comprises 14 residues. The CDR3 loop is CASSPLRGQGEQYF. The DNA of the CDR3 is TGCGCCAGCAGCCCGCTCAGGGGTCAGGGCGAGCAGTACTTC. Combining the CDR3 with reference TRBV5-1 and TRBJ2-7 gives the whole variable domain KAGVTQTPRYLIKTRGQQVTLSCSPISGHRSVSWYQQTPGQGLQFLFEYFSETQRNKGNFPGRFSGRQFSNSRSEMNVSTLELGDSALYLCASSPLRGQGEQYFGPGTRLTVT.

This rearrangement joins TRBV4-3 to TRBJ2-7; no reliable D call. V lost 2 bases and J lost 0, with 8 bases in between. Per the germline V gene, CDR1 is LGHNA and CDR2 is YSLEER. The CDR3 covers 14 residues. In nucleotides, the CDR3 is TGCGCCAGCAGCCAAATTCGGCGCTCCTACGAGCAGTACTTC. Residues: CASSQIRRSYEQYF.

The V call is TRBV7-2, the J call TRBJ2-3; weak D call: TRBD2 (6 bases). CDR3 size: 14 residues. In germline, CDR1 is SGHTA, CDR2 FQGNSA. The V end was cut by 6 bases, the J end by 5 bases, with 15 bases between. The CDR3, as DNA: TGTGCCAGCAGTCCCGGGACTCTTGGAGATACGCAGTATTTT. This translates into CASSPGTLGDTQYF.

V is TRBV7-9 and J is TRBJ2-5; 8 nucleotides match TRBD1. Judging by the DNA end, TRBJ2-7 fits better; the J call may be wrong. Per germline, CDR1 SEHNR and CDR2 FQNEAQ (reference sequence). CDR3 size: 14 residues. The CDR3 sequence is CASTPGQVSYEQYF. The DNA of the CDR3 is TGTGCCAGCACCCCGGGACAGGTCTCCTACGAGCAGTACTTC.

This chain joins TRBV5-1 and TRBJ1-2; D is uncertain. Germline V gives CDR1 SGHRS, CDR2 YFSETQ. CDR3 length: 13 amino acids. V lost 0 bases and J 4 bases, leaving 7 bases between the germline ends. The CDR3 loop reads CASSLAGLYGYTF. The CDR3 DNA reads TGCGCCAGCAGCTTGGCCGGGCTCTATGGCTACACCTTC.

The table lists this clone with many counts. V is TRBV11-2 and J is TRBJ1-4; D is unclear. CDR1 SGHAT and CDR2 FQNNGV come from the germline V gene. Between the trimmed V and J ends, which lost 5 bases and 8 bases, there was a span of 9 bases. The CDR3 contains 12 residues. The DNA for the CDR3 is TGTGCCAGCAGCAGCGGGCAAGAAAAACTGTTTTTT. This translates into CASSSGQEKLFF. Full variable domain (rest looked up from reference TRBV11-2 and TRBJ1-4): EAGVAQSPRYKIIEKRQSVAFWCNPISGHATLYWYQQILGQGPKLLIQFQNNGVVDDSQLPKDRFSAERLKGVDSTLKIQPAKLEDSAVYLCASSSGQEKLFFGSGTQLSVL.

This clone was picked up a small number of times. The CDR3, as DNA: TGTGCCAGTAGAGCGGGAACCCCTGTTGAAAAACTGTTTTTT. This codes for CASRAGTPVEKLFF. The gene calls are TRBV19 and TRBJ1-4; D not resolved. The germline CDR1 and CDR2 sequences are LNHDA and SQIVND (reference sequence). V was trimmed by 6 bases and J by 7 bases, leaving 15 bases between them. This CDR3 is 14 amino acids long.

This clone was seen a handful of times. The CDR3 DNA sequence: TGCGCCAGCAGTTCGGGACAGGGGAACACAGATACGCAGTATTTT. The encoded protein is CASSSGQGNTDTQYF. The genes are TRBV5-1 and TRBJ2-3; TRBD1 agrees at 10 bases. J gave up 2 bases and V 5 bases, and 5 bases lay outside the gene matches. Germline lookup yields CDR1 SGHRS and CDR2 YFSETQ. The CDR3 runs to 15 residues.

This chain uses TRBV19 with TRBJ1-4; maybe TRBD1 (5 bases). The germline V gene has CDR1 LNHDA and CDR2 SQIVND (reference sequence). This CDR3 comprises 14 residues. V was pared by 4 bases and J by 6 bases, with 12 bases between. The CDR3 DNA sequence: TGTGCCAGTAGTACCCGGGACGCCCATGAAAAACTGTTTTTT. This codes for CASSTRDAHEKLFF.